These 4 T cell receptor beta chains came from one sample sequenced in a study of blood T cell repertoires in COVID-19. Repertoires were generated with immunoSEQ multiplex PCR, while TCRdb's copy carries only in-frame clones and drops some. The sample includes approximately 290,000 clones, nearly 90% seen only once; the top ten take approximately 4%. Sequenced sample: PBMCs or T cells enriched from blood (not recorded which). The receptors originated from a woman aged 18 to 35 with acute COVID-19.

The rearrangement uses TRBV7-3 and TRBJ2-1; 9 nucleotides line up with TRBD2. Germline loops: CDR1 SGHTA, CDR2 FQGTGA. The CDR3 consists of 17 residues. Trimming took 5 bases from V and 7 from J; bases not matched to a gene: 15. The CDR3 loop is CASSSTEAGGPWNEQFF. The CDR3 DNA follows: TGTGCCAGCAGCAGCACCGAAGCGGGAGGACCTTGGAATGAGCAGTTCTTC. Looking up the rest from reference TRBV7-3 and TRBJ2-1 gives the full variable domain: GAGVSQTPSNKVTEKGKYVELRCDPISGHTALYWYRQSLGQGPEFLIYFQGTGAADDSGLPNDRFFAVRPEGSVSTLKIQRTERGDSAVYLCASSSTEAGGPWNEQFFGPGTRLTVL.

The chain has TRBV9 and TRBJ2-2, with 7 nucleotides matching TRBD1. The germline V gene encodes CDR1 SGDLS and CDR2 YYNGEE. The V and J ends lost 4 bases and 6 bases, in that order; junction bases with no gene match: 6. This CDR3 has 14 amino acids. The DNA of the CDR3 is TGTGCCAGCAGCTCCAGGACAGGCGCCGGGGAGCTGTTTTTT. Protein sequence: CASSSRTGAGELFF.

The chain links TRBV7-2 to TRBJ2-3; maybe TRBD2 (6 bases). V lost 3 bases and J 0 bases, leaving 22 bases between the germline ends. This CDR3 contains 19 residues. CDR1 SGHTA and CDR2 FQGNSA come from the germline V gene. CDR3 coding DNA: TGTGCCAGCAGCTTCTGGGACTTTTCATCCATTTCTAGCACAGATACGCAGTATTTT. Amino acid sequence: CASSFWDFSSISSTDTQYF.

The V gene is TRBV5-1, the J gene TRBJ2-1; 13 bases are shared with TRBD2. This CDR3 contains 19 residues. Trimming removed 0 bases from V and 8 bases from J; junction bases left unmatched: 14. Germline V gene lookup returns CDR1 SGHRS and CDR2 YFSETQ. CDR3 bases: TGCGCCAGCAGCTTGGCACTAGCGGGAGGGCCAGGGCAGGTGTATGAGCAGTTCTTC. Protein product: CASSLALAGGPGQVYEQFF.